This T cell receptor beta chain is from a study of shared clonotypes between healthy human individuals. The protocol was immunoSEQ multiplex PCR, while the TCRdb copy is restricted to in-frame clones and leaves out a portion. This sample carries some 1 million clones, about 80% of them seen once, and the ten largest clones take 1.4%. This clone has a handful of counts. The V end lost 3 bases, the J end lost 6 bases, and 12 bases lay between the germline ends. Germline assignment: CDR1 GTSNPN and CDR2 SVGIG (reference sequence). The CDR3 is made up of 13 amino acids. The chain combines TRBV30 with TRBJ2-4, with a tentative D call TRBD1 (6 bases). The sample comprised memory CD4+ T cells sorted from blood. Stated subset: CD45RA-negative fraction. This TCR derives from a man aged 18 to 30 in good health. In nucleotides, the CDR3 is TGTGCCTGGAGGGTAGGGGGAACAAACATTCAGTACTTC. It encodes CAWRVGGTNIQYF.